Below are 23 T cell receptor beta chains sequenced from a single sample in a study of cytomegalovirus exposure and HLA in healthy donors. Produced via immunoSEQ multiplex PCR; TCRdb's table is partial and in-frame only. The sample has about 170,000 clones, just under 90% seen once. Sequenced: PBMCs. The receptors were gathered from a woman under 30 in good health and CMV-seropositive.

The chain's CDR3 is CASSSPGMSGDYEQYF. The CDR3 nucleotides read TGTGCCAGCAGCTCGCCCGGGATGTCCGGAGACTACGAGCAGTACTTC. V and J are TRBV13 and TRBJ2-7, with D possibly being TRBD2 (5 bases). The CDR3 covers 16 residues. V shed 4 bases and J shed 3 bases, with 19 bases lying between them. Germline V gives CDR1 PRHDT, CDR2 FYEKMQ (reference sequence).

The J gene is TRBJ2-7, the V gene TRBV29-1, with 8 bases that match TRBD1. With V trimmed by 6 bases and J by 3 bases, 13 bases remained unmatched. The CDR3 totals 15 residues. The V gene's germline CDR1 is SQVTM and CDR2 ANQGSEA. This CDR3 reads CSVTDRGTTNYEQYF. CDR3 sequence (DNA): TGCAGCGTGACCGACAGGGGAACCACCAACTACGAGCAGTACTTC.

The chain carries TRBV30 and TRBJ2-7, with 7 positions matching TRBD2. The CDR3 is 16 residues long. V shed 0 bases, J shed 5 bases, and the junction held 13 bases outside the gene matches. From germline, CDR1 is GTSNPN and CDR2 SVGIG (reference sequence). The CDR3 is CAWSVMRGTWGNEQYF. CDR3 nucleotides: TGTGCCTGGAGTGTCATGCGGGGGACTTGGGGAAACGAGCAGTACTTC.

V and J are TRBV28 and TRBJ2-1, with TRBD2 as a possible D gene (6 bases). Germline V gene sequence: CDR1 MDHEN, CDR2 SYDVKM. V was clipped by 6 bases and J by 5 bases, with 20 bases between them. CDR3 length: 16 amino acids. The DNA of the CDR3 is TGTGCCAGCAGCTTTCCCCACGGAGGGCCAAACAATGAGCAGTTCTTC. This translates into CASSFPHGGPNNEQFF.

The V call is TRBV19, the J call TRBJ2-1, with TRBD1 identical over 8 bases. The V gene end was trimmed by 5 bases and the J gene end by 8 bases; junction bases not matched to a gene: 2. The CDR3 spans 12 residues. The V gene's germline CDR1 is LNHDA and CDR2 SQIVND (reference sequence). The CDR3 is CASSDRGDEQFF. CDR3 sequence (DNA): TGTGCCAGTAGTGACAGGGGTGATGAGCAGTTCTTC.

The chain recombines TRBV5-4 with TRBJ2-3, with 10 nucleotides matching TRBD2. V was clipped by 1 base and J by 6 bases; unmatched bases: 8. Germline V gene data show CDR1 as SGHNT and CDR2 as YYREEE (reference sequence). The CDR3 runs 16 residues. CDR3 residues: CASSLKSGRVGDTQYF. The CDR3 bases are TGTGCCAGCAGCTTGAAAAGCGGGAGGGTTGGGGATACGCAGTATTTT.

The CDR3 region is CASSATLAGNTIYF. DNA for the CDR3: TGTGCCAGCAGCGCTACTTTGGCTGGAAACACCATATATTTT. The chain uses TRBV9 and TRBJ1-3; D unclear. The V end was cut by 3 bases, the J end by 2 bases, with 9 bases between. The CDR3 extends over 14 amino acids. In germline, CDR1 is SGDLS, CDR2 YYNGEE.

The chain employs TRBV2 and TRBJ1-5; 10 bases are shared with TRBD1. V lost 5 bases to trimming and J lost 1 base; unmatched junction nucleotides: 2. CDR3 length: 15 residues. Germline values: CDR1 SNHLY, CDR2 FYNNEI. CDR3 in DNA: TGTGCCAGCAGTTGGGGACAGGGGAGCAATCAGCCCCAGCATTTT. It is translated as CASSWGQGSNQPQHF.

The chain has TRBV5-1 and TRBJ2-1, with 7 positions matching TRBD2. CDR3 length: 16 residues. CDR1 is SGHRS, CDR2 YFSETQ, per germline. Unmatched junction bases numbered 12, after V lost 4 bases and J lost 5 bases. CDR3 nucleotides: TGCGCCAGCAGCGCTCTCCCGACTAGCATAAACAATGAGCAGTTCTTC. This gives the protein CASSALPTSINNEQFF.

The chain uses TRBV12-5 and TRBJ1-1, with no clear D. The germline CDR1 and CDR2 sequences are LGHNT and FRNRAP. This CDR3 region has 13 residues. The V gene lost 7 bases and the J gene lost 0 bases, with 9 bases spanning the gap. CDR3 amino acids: CASALAMNTEAFF. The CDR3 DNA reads TGTGCTAGTGCCCTAGCCATGAACACTGAAGCTTTCTTT.

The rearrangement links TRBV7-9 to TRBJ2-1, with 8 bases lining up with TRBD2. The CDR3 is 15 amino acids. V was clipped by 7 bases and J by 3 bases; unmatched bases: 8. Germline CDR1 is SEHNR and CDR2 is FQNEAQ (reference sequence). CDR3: CASIKASGLYNEQFF. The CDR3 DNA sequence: TGTGCCAGCATAAAGGCTAGCGGGCTCTACAATGAGCAGTTCTTC.

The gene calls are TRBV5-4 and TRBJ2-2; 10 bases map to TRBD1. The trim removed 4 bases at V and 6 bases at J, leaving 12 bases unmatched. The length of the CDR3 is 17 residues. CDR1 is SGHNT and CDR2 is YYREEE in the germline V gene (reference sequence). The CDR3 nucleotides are TGTGCCAGCAGCAGATACCCGGGACAGGGGTCTCCCGGGGAGCTGTTTTTT. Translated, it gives CASSRYPGQGSPGELFF. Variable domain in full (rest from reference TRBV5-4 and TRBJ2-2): ETGVTQSPTHLIKTRGQQVTLRCSSQSGHNTVSWYQQALGQGPQFIFQYYREEENGRGNFPPRFSGLQFPNYSSELNVNALELDDSALYLCASSRYPGQGSPGELFFGEGSRLTVL.

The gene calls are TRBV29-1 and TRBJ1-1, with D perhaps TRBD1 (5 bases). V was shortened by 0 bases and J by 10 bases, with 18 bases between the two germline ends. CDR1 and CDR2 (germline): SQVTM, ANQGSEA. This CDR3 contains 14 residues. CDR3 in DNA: TGCAGCGTTGAAGATTTAAGAGTCGGCGGGGGAGCTTTCTTT. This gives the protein CSVEDLRVGGGAFF.

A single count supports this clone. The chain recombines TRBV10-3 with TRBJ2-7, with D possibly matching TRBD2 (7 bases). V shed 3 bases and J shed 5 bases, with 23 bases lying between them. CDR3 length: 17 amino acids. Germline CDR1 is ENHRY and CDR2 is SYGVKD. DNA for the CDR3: TGTGCCATCAGTGACCACGGACGGGAGGAAGGGGACAACGAGCAGTACTTC. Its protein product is CAISDHGREEGDNEQYF.

CDR3: CASSYRQGWGETQYF. The CDR3, as DNA: TGTGCCAGCAGCTATAGACAGGGATGGGGGGAGACCCAGTACTTC. The chain has TRBV11-2 and TRBJ2-5; 7 bases match TRBD1. The germline CDR1 and CDR2 sequences are SGHAT and FQNNGV. The J segment lost 5 bases and the V segment lost 4 bases, leaving 10 bases of the junction unmatched. This CDR3 is 15 amino acids long.

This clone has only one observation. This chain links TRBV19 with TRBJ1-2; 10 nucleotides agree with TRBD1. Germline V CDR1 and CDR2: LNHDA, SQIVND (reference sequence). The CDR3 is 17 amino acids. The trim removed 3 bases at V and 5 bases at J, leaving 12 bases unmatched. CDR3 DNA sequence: TGTGCCAGTAGTATCGAGAAAAGACAGGGGGCTGAGTATGGCTACACCTTC. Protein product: CASSIEKRQGAEYGYTF.

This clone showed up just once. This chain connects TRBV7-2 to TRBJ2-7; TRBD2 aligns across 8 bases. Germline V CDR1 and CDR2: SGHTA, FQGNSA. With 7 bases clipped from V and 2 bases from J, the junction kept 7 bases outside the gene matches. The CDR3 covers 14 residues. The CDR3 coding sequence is TGTGCCAGCAAAGCAACTAGCGGAGCCTACGAGCAGTACTTC. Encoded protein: CASKATSGAYEQYF.

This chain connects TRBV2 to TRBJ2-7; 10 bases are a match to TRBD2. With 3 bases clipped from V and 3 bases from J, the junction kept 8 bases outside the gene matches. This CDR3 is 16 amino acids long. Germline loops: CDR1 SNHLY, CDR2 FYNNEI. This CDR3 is CASSEGSSGGLYEQYF. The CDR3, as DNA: TGTGCCAGCAGTGAGGGGTCTAGCGGGGGACTCTACGAGCAGTACTTC.

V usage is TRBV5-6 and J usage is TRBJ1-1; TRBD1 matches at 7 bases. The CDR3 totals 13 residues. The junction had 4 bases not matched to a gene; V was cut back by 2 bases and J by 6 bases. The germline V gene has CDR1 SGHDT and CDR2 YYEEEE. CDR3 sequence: CASSLTGEAEAFF. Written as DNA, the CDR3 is TGTGCCAGCAGCTTAACAGGGGAGGCTGAAGCTTTCTTT.

As DNA, the CDR3 is TGCGCCAGCAGCCAAGAGGACAGGGCACAGCCCCAGCATTTT. Protein sequence: CASSQEDRAQPQHF. The rearrangement links TRBV4-1 to TRBJ1-5, with TRBD1 identical over 8 bases. The J segment lost 7 bases and the V segment lost 0 bases, leaving 2 bases of the junction unmatched. The CDR3 loop spans 14 amino acids. CDR1 and CDR2 (germline): MGHRA, YSYEKL.

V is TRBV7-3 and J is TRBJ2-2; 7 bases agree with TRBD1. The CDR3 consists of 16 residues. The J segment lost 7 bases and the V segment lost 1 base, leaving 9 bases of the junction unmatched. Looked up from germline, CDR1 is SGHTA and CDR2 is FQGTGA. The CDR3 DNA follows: TGTGCCAGCAGCTTAATGCAGGGGGTAATTTTCGGGGAGCTGTTTTTT. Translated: CASSLMQGVIFGELFF.

CDR3 in DNA: TGCGCCAGCAGTGACTCGACAGGGAATAATGACTACGAGCAGTACTTC. It yields the protein CASSDSTGNNDYEQYF. The V and J genes are TRBV10-1 and TRBJ2-7, with 7 bases identical to TRBD1. The V segment lost 3 bases and the J segment 3 bases; nucleotides outside the gene matches: 11. The CDR3 runs 16 residues. Germline values: CDR1 WNHNN, CDR2 SYGVQD (reference sequence).

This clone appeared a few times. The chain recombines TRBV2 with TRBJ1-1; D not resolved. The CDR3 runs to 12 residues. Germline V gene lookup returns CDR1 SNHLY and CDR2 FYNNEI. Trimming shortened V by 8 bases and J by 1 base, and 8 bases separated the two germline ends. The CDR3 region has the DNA TGTGCCAGCGAGGGCGGGAACACTGAAGCTTTCTTT. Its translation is CASEGGNTEAFF. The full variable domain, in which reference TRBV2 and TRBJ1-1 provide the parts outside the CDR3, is EPEVTQTPSHQVTQMGQEVILRCVPISNHLYFYWYRQILGQKVEFLVSFYNNEISEKSEIFDDQFSVERPDGSNFTLKIRSTKLEDSAMYFCASEGGNTEAFFGQGTRLTVV.